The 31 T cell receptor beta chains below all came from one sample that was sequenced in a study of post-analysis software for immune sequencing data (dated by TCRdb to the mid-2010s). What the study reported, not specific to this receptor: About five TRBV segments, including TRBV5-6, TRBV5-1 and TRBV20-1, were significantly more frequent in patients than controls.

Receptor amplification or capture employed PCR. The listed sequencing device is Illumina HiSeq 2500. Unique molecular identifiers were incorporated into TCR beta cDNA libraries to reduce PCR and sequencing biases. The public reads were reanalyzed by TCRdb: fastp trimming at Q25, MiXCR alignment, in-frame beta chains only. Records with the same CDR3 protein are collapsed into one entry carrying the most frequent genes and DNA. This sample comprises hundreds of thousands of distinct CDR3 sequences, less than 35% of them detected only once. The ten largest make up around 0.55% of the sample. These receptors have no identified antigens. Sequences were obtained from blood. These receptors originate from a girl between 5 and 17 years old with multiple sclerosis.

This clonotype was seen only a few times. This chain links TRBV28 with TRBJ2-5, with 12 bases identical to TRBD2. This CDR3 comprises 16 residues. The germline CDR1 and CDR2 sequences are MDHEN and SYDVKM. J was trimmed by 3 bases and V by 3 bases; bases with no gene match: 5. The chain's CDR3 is CASSFGRLAGEETQYF. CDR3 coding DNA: TGTGCCAGCAGTTTCGGTAGACTAGCGGGAGAAGAGACCCAGTACTTC.

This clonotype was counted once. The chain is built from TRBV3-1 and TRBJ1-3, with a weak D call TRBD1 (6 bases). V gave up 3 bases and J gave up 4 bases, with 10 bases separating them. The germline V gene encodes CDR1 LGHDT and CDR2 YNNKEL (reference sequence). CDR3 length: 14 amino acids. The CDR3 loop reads CASSQTGGGNTIYF. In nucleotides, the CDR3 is TGTGCCAGCAGCCAGACAGGAGGAGGAAACACCATATATTTT.

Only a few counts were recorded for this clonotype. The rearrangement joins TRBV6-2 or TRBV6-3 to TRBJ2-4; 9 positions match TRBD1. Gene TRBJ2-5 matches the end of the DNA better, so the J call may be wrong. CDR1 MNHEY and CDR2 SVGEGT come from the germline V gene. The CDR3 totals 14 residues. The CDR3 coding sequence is TGTGCCAGCAACCCGACAGGGGGCCAAGAGACCCAGTACTTC. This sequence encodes CASNPTGGQETQYF.

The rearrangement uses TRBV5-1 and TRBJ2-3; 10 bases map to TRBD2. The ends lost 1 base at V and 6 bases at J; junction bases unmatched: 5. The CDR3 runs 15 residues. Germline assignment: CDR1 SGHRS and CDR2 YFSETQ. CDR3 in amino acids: CASSLRGTSVDTQYF. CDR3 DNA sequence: TGCGCCAGCAGCTTGAGGGGGACTAGCGTCGATACGCAGTATTTT.

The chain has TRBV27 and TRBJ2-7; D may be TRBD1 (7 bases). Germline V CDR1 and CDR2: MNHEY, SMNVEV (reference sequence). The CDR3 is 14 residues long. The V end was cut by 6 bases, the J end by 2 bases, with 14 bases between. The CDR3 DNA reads TGTGCCAGCAGCAGGGGGGCAGCAACCTACGAGCAGTACTTC. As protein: CASSRGAATYEQYF.

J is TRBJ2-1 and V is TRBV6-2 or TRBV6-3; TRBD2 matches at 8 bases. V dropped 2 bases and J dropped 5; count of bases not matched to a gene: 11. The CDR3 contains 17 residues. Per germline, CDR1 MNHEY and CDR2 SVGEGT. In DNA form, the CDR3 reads TGTGCCAGCAGTTACAGGACGGCCGGGACTAGTAACAATGAGCAGTTCTTC. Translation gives CASSYRTAGTSNNEQFF.

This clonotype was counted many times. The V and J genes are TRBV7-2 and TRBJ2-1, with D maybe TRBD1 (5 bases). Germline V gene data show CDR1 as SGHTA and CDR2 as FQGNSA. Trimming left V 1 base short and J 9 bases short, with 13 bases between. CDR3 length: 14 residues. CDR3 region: CASSLGDRGSEQFF. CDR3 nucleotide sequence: TGTGCCAGCAGCTTAGGCGATAGGGGCAGTGAGCAGTTCTTC. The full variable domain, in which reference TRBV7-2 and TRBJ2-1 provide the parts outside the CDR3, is GAGVSQSPSNKVTEKGKDVELRCDPISGHTALYWYRQSLGQGLEFLIYFQGNSAPDKSGLPSDRFSAERTGGSVSTLTIQRTQQEDSAVYLCASSLGDRGSEQFFGPGTRLTVL.

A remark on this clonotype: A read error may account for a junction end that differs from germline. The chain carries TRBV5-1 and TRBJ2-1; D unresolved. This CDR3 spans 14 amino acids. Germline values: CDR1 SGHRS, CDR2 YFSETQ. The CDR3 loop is CASSLSLKENEQFF. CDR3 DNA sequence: TGCGCCAGTAGCTTGAGCCTTAAGGAGAATGAGCAGTTCTTC.

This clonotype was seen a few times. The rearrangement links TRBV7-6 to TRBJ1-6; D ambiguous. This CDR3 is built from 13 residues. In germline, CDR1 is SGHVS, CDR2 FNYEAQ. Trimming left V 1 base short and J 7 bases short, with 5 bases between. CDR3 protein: CASSLVLNSPLHF. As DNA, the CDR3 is TGTGCCAGCAGCTTAGTCCTCAATTCACCCCTCCACTTT.

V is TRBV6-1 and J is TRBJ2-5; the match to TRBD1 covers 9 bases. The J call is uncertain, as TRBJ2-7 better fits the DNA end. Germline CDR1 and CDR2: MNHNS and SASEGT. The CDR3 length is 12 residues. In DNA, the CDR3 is TGTGCCGGTCGGACAGGGGTAAACGAGCAGTACTTC. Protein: CAGRTGVNEQYF.

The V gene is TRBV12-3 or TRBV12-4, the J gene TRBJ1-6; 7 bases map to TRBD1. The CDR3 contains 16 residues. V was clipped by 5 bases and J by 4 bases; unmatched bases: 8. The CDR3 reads CASSNRDSNYNSPLHF. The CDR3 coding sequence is TGTGCCAGCAGTAACCGGGACAGCAATTATAATTCACCCCTCCACTTT.

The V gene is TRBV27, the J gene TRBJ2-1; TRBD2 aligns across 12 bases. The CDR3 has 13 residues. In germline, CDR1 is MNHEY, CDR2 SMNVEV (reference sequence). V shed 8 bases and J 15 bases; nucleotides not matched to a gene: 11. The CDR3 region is CASGLAGGGFAFF. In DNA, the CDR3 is TGTGCCAGCGGTCTAGCGGGAGGGGGTTTTGCGTTCTTC.

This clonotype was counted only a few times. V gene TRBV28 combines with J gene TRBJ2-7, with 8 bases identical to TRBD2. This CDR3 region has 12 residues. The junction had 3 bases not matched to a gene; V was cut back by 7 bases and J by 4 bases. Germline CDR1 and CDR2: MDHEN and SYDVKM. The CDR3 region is CASTRGGYEQYF. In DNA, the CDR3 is TGTGCCAGCACCCGCGGGGGGTACGAGCAGTACTTC.

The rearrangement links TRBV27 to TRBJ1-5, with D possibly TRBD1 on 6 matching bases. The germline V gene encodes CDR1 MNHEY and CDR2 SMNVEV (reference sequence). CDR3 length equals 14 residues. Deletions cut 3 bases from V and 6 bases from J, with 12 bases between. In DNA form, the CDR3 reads TGTGCCAGCAGTTTCACTGGGGGCCGTCAGCCCCAGCATTTT. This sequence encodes CASSFTGGRQPQHF.

For the CDR3, the DNA is TGTGCCAGCAGCGAGGGGAGGGGGACCTATGGCTACACCTTC. It translates to CASSEGRGTYGYTF. The chain joins TRBV9 to TRBJ1-2; tentative D call: TRBD1 (6 bases). V was shortened by 3 bases and J by 4 bases, with 13 bases between the two germline ends. The germline V gene encodes CDR1 SGDLS and CDR2 YYNGEE. The CDR3 runs 14 residues.

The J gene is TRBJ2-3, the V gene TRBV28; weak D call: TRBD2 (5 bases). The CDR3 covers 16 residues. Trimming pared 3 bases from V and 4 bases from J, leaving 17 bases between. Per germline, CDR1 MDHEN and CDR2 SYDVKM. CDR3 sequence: CASSFPAEVRADTQYF. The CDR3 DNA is TGTGCCAGCAGTTTCCCAGCGGAAGTGAGGGCAGATACGCAGTATTTT.

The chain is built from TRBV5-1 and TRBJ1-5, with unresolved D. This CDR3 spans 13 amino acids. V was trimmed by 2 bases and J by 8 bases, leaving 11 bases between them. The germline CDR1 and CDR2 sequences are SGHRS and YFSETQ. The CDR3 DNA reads TGCGCCAGCAGCTTCCGCGGTGGCGAGCCCCAGCATTTT. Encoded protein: CASSFRGGEPQHF.

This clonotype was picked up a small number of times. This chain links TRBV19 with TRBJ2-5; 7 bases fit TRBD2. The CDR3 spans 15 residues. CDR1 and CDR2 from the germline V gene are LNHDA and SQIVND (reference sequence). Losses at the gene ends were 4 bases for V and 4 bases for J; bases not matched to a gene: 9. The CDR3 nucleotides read TGTGCCAGTAGTAGGGTCACCCCGGGGGGAGAGACCCAGTACTTC. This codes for CASSRVTPGGETQYF.

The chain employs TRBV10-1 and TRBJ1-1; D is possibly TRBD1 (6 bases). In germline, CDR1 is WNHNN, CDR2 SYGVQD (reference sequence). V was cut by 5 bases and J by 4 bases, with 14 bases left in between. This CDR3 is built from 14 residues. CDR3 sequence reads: CASSPLGRGTEAFF. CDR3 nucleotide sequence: TGCGCCAGCAGTCCCCTCGGCAGGGGCACTGAAGCTTTCTTT.

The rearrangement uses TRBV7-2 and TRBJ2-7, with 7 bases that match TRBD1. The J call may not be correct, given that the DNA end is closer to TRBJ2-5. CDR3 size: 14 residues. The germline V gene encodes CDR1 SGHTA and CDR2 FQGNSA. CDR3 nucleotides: TGTGCCAGCAGCCCTGACAGGGTCGGCGAGACCCAGTACTTC. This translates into CASSPDRVGETQYF.

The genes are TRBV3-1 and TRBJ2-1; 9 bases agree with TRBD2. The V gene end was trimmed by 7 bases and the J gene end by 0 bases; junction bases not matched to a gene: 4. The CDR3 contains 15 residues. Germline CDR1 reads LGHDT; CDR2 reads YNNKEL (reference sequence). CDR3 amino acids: CASMQAGGSYNEQFF. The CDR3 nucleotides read TGTGCCAGCATGCAAGCGGGGGGCTCCTACAATGAGCAGTTCTTC.

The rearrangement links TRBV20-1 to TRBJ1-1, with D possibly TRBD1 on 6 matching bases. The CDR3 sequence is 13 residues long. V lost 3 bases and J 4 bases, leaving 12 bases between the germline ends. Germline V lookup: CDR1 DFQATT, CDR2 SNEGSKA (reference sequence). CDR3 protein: CSASADRSTEAFF. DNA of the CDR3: TGCAGTGCTAGCGCTGACAGGTCCACTGAAGCTTTCTTT.

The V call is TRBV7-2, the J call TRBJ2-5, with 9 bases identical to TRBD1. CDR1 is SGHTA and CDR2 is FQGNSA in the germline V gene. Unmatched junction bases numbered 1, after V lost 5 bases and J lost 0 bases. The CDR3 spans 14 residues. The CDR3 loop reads CASSRQGDQETQYF. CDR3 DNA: TGTGCCAGCAGCAGACAGGGGGACCAAGAGACCCAGTACTTC.

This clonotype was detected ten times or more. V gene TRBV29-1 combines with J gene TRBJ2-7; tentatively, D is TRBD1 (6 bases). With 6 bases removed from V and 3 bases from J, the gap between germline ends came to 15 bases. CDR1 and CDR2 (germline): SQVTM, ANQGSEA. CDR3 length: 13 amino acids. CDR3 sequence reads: CSVAGVPGYEQYF. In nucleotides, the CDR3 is TGCAGCGTCGCAGGGGTACCGGGCTACGAGCAGTACTTC.

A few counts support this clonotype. The CDR3 nucleotides read TGCGCCAGCAGTGAAAGCAGGAATCAGCCCCAGCATTTT. As protein: CASSESRNQPQHF. V usage is TRBV10-1 and J usage is TRBJ1-5; no reliable D call. Trimming cost V 3 bases and J 4 bases, with 7 bases left between them. In germline, CDR1 is WNHNN, CDR2 SYGVQD (reference sequence). The CDR3 length is 13 residues.

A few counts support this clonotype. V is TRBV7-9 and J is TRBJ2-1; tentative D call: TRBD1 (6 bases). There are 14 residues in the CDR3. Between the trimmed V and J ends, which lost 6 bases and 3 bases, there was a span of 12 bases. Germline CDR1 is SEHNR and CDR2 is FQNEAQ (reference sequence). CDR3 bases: TGTGCCAGCAGGAGGACAGAAATCTACAATGAGCAGTTCTTC. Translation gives CASRRTEIYNEQFF. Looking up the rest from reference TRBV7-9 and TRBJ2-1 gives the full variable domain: DTGVSQNPRHKITKRGQNVTFRCDPISEHNRLYWYRQTLGQGPEFLTYFQNEAQLEKSRLLSDRFSAERPKGSFSTLEIQRTEQGDSAMYLCASRRTEIYNEQFFGPGTRLTVL.

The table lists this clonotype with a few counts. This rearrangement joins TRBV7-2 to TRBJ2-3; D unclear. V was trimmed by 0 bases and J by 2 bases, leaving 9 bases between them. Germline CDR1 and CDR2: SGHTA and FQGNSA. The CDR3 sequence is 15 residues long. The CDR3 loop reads CASSLAGRITDTQYF. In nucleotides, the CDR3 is TGTGCCAGCAGCTTAGCAGGAAGGATCACAGATACGCAGTATTTT.

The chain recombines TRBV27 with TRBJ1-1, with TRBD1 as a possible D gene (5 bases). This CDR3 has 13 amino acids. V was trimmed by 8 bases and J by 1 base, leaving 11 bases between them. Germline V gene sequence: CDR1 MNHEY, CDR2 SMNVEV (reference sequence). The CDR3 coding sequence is TGTGCCAGCCGGTACGGACAGAACACTGAAGCTTTCTTT. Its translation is CASRYGQNTEAFF.

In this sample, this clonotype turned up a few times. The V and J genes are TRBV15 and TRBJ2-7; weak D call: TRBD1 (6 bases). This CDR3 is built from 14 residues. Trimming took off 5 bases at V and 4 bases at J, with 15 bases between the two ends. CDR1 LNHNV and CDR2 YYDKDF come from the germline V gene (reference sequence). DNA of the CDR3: TGTGCCACCAGCCCCCGGGACACAGGATACGAGCAGTACTTC. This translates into CATSPRDTGYEQYF.

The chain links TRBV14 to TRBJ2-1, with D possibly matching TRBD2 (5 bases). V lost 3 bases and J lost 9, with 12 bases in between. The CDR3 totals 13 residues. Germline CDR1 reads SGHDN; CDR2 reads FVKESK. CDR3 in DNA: TGTGCCAGCAGCCAGGGCGGCCGGGGTGAGCAGTTCTTC. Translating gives CASSQGGRGEQFF.

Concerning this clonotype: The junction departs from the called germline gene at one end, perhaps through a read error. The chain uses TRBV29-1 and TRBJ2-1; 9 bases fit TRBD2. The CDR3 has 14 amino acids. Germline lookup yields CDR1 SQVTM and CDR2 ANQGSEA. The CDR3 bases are TGCAGCTTTAGCGGGACTAGCTATTTTAATGGGCAGTTCTTC. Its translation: CSFSGTSYFNGQFF.